This entry lists 9 T cell receptor beta chains sequenced from one sample in a study of identical twins. TCRdb recomputed calls from the 5' RACE reads with MiXCR, one row per CDR3 protein. The table has hundreds of thousands of distinct CDR3 sequences, about 20% seen once. The data also belong to a second study, concerning T cells expressing NK-cell markers.

Sequenced sample: PBMCs. The receptors come from a woman between 18 and 29 years old in good health.

This clonotype was seen repeatedly, ten times or more. Here the CDR3 DNA reads TGCAGTGCTAGAGACGTAGCGAATTCACCCCTCCACTTT. It is translated as CSARDVANSPLHF. The V call is TRBV20-1, the J call TRBJ1-6; D unresolved. V was trimmed by 0 bases and J by 7 bases, leaving 7 bases between them. The CDR3 contains 13 residues. The V gene's germline CDR1 is DFQATT and CDR2 SNEGSKA (reference sequence).

This clonotype has just one count. The chain is built from TRBV20-1 and TRBJ2-7; TRBD2 matches 7 bases. The CDR3 length is 13 residues. J was trimmed by 7 bases and V by 2 bases; bases with no gene match: 8. The germline gives CDR1 DFQATT, CDR2 SNEGSKA (reference sequence). In DNA form, the CDR3 reads TGCAGTGCTAGATTAGCGGGTTTGCGGGAGCAGTACTTC. Its translation is CSARLAGLREQYF.

This clonotype was counted between two and nine times. CDR3 in amino acids: CASSGLTSVEQFF. CDR3 DNA: TGTGCCAGCAGCGGGCTTACTAGCGTTGAGCAGTTCTTC. The rearrangement links TRBV5-5 to TRBJ2-1; 7 bases match TRBD2. CDR1 and CDR2 (germline): SGHKS, YYEKEE (reference sequence). Losses at the gene ends were 4 bases for V and 9 bases for J; bases not matched to a gene: 7. CDR3 length: 13 residues.

The rearrangement uses TRBV7-2 and TRBJ1-2; D gene unclear. The CDR3 has 13 residues. Deletions cut 4 bases from V and 5 bases from J, with 11 bases between. CDR1 SGHTA and CDR2 FQGNSA come from the germline V gene. The CDR3 is CASSSNVGYGYTF. CDR3 nucleotides: TGTGCCAGCAGCTCTAACGTGGGGTATGGCTACACCTTC.

This clonotype was seen many times. The chain joins TRBV6-5 to TRBJ1-2, with D unclear. Looked up from germline, CDR1 is MNHEY and CDR2 is SVGAGI. The CDR3 is made up of 13 amino acids. Trimming removed 0 bases at V and 4 bases at J, with 6 bases between. The CDR3 DNA is TGTGCCAGCAGTTACTCGAATGGCTATGGCTACACCTTC. This encodes CASSYSNGYGYTF.

CDR3 nucleotide sequence: TGCGCCAGCAGCTTTTCGACTAGCGGGTACGAGCAGTACTTC. This gives the protein CASSFSTSGYEQYF. The chain couples TRBV5-1 to TRBJ2-7; 10 bases map to TRBD2. This CDR3 is 14 amino acids long. Trimming cost V 2 bases and J 4 bases; bases outside gene matches: 3. The V gene's germline CDR1 is SGHRS and CDR2 YFSETQ.

In this sample, this clonotype turned up a few times. The chain is built from TRBV6-5 and TRBJ2-7; 8 bases line up with TRBD2. The CDR3 totals 15 residues. Germline V CDR1 and CDR2: MNHEY, SVGAGI. Unmatched junction bases numbered 6, after V lost 1 base and J lost 4 bases. The CDR3 nucleotides read TGTGCCAGCAGTTACTGGGCGGGAGGAGGTTACGAGCAGTACTTC. This encodes CASSYWAGGGYEQYF.

This clonotype has just a few counts. The chain is built from TRBV27 and TRBJ1-1, with D unresolved. The CDR3 contains 13 residues. Trimming stripped 6 bases from V and 1 base from J, with 9 bases between. Germline V gives CDR1 MNHEY, CDR2 SMNVEV (reference sequence). CDR3 sequence (DNA): TGTGCCAGCAGGCCCATTGGGAACACTGAAGCTTTCTTT. Translating gives CASRPIGNTEAFF.

The genes are TRBV3-1 and TRBJ1-5, with D possibly TRBD1 on 6 matching bases. The germline V gene encodes CDR1 LGHDT and CDR2 YNNKEL (reference sequence). CDR3 length: 16 residues. The V gene lost 1 base and the J gene lost 2 bases, with 12 bases spanning the gap. The DNA for the CDR3 is TGTGCCAGCAGCCAAGGGTTTGGACAGCGCAATCAGCCCCAGCATTTT. Translating it yields CASSQGFGQRNQPQHF. Based on the CDR3 plus reference TRBV3-1 and TRBJ1-5, the full variable domain is DTAVSQTPKYLVTQMGNDKSIKCEQNLGHDTMYWYKQDSKKFLKIMFSYNNKELIINETVPNRFSPKSPDKAHLNLHINSLELGDSAVYFCASSQGFGQRNQPQHFGDGTRLSIL.